These T cell receptor beta chains were read from a single sample in a study of graft-versus-host responses after intestinal transplantation. Sequenced by immunoSEQ multiplex PCR; TCRdb stores in-frame clones only, minus some. The table records about 100,000 clones, about 90% of them present only once. No cognate antigen is known for these TCRs. The specimen was unstimulated CD4+ T cells sorted from spleen or lymph node cells, collected before transplant. The receptors were sampled from a human donor who was the organ donor for an intestinal transplant. Each CDR3 is given with its conserved first and last residue. Each record gives: CDR3 length, clone size, D gene, J gene, V gene, CDR3 protein, CDR3 DNA. A D gene is named only where the DNA matches it firmly. The size field is filled for only some rows; it gives once, few, many or a size class.

13 | NA | NA | TRBJ2-7 | TRBV11-1 | CASSFSEIHEQYF | TGTGCCAGCAGCTTCTCGGAGATCCACGAGCAGTACTTC
13 | NA | NA | TRBJ2-3 | TRBV27 | CASSWRTTDTQYF | TGTGCCAGCAGTTGGAGGACCACAGATACGCAGTATTTT
20 | once | TRBD2 | TRBJ2-4 | TRBV5-1 | CASSLFTSGGLRQAKNIQYF | TGCGCCAGCAGCTTGTTTACTAGCGGGGGGCTTCGCCAAGCCAAAAACATTCAGTACTTC
14 | NA | NA | TRBJ2-1 | TRBV6-5 | CASSPDGRGNEQFF | TGTGCCAGCAGTCCCGACGGGCGTGGGAATGAGCAGTTCTTC
14 | NA | TRBD2 | TRBJ2-3 | TRBV30 | CALGGAGSTDTQYF | TGTGCCTTGGGCGGAGCGGGGAGCACAGATACGCAGTATTTT
16 | NA | NA | TRBJ1-1 | TRBV5-5 | CASSGGNRVRNTEAFF | TGTGCCAGCAGCGGAGGGAACAGGGTCCGGAACACTGAAGCTTTCTTT
16 | NA | NA | TRBJ2-7 | TRBV9 | CASSERGGTAAYEQYF | TGTGCCAGCAGCGAAAGAGGGGGGACAGCCGCCTACGAGCAGTACTTC
17 | NA | TRBD1 | TRBJ1-5 | TRBV27 | CASSLGPHRGANQPQHF | TGTGCCAGCAGTTTGGGGCCCCACAGGGGAGCCAATCAGCCCCAGCATTTT
14 | NA | NA | TRBJ1-5 | TRBV30 | CAWSVLGLEPPQHF | TGTGCCTGGAGTGTACTAGGATTGGAACCGCCCCAGCATTTT
15 | NA | TRBD1 | TRBJ2-1 | TRBV7-9 | CASRVAGQGFDEQFF | TGTGCCAGCAGGGTAGCGGGACAGGGGTTTGATGAGCAGTTCTTC
17 | NA | TRBD1 | TRBJ1-1 | TRBV28 | CASSSLTFDRGETEAFF | TGTGCCAGCAGTTCTCTGACCTTCGACAGGGGAGAGACTGAAGCTTTCTTT
13 | once | NA | TRBJ2-6 | TRBV29-1 | CSVYETGANVLTF | TGCAGCGTTTATGAGACTGGGGCCAACGTCCTGACTTTC
14 | NA | NA | TRBJ2-2 | TRBV19 | CASSRAQGNGELFF | TGTGCCAGTAGTCGGGCACAGGGAAACGGGGAGCTGTTTTTT
14 | once | TRBD1 | TRBJ1-6 | TRBV5-6 | CASSLDRAGSPLHF | TGTGCCAGCAGCCTGGACAGGGCGGGTTCACCCCTCCACTTT
14 | NA | NA | TRBJ2-7 | TRBV19 | CASSTRDGPYEQYF | TGTGCCAGTAGCACCCGGGACGGCCCCTACGAGCAGTACTTC
12 | NA | NA | TRBJ1-1 | TRBV6-5 | CASRRSNTEAFF | TGTGCCAGCAGGCGGTCGAACACTGAAGCTTTCTTT
10 | NA | NA | TRBJ1-1 | TRBV20-1 | CSVGSPGAFF | TGCAGTGTAGGGAGTCCTGGAGCTTTCTTT
13 | NA | NA | TRBJ1-2 | TRBV5-4 | CASSRDVVYGYTF | TGTGCCAGCAGCCGGGACGTGGTCTATGGCTACACCTTC
16 | NA | TRBD1 | TRBJ1-1 | TRBV18 | CASSPRSYRGRAEAFF | TGTGCCAGCTCACCAAGGAGTTACAGGGGGAGGGCTGAAGCTTTCTTT
12 | NA | TRBD1 | TRBJ2-7 | TRBV6-5 | CASMTGGNEQYF | TGTGCCAGCATGACAGGGGGAAACGAGCAGTACTTC
13 | NA | NA | TRBJ1-1 | TRBV18 | CASSPTRNTEAFF | TGTGCCAGCTCACCGACACGGAACACTGAAGCTTTCTTT
16 | NA | NA | TRBJ2-7 | TRBV4-2 | CASSQDSAQGGYEQYF | TGTGCCAGCAGCCAAGATTCCGCGCAGGGTGGGTACGAGCAGTACTTC
15 | NA | NA | TRBJ2-3 | TRBV27 | CASTHVGFDTDTQYF | TGTGCCAGCACCCACGTGGGGTTTGACACAGATACGCAGTATTTT
17 | once | NA | TRBJ2-2 | TRBV5-1 | CASSLRATSEYTGELFF | TGCGCCAGCAGCCTCCGTGCTACGTCAGAGTACACCGGGGAGCTGTTTTTT
15 | NA | NA | TRBJ1-4 | TRBV11-2 | CASSLDGWTNEKLFF | TGTGCCAGCAGCTTAGATGGGTGGACTAATGAAAAACTGTTTTTT
11 | NA | TRBD1 | TRBJ1-1 | TRBV28 | CASRKTGEAFF | TGTGCCAGCAGAAAGACAGGGGAAGCTTTCTTT
14 | NA | NA | TRBJ1-3 | TRBV11-2 | CASSLQGIGNTIYF | TGTGCCAGCAGCTTACAGGGTATTGGAAACACCATATATTTT
14 | NA | NA | TRBJ1-2 | TRBV30 | CACSPGLETYGYTF | TGTGCCTGTTCTCCGGGACTCGAAACCTATGGCTACACCTTC
14 | NA | NA | TRBJ1-2 | TRBV7-9 | CASSLETANYGYTF | TGTGCCAGCAGCTTAGAGACAGCTAACTATGGCTACACCTTC
15 | once | NA | TRBJ1-5 | TRBV15 | CATSRDRTNNQPQHF | TGTGCCACCAGCAGAGATAGGACAAACAATCAGCCCCAGCATTTT
14 | NA | NA | TRBJ1-2 | TRBV9 | CASSGNRGGYGYTF | TGTGCCAGCAGCGGAAATCGGGGAGGCTATGGCTACACCTTC
14 | NA | NA | TRBJ1-5 | TRBV19 | CASSIVAANQPQHF | TGTGCCAGTAGTATAGTGGCAGCCAATCAGCCCCAGCATTTT
15 | NA | NA | TRBJ2-1 | TRBV6-1 | CASSAPGISYNEQFF | TGTGCCAGCAGTGCGCCAGGGATCTCCTACAATGAGCAGTTCTTC
15 | NA | TRBD2 | TRBJ2-3 | TRBV28 | CASSIAGPVTDTQYF | TGTGCCAGCAGTATAGCGGGGCCTGTCACAGATACGCAGTATTTT
15 | NA | NA | TRBJ1-2 | TRBV5-1 | CASSLARGTNYGYTF | TGCGCCAGCAGCTTGGCTCGGGGGACAAACTATGGCTACACCTTC
14 | once | TRBD1 | TRBJ1-3 | TRBV19 | CASTFGQGGNTIYF | TGTGCCAGTACCTTCGGACAGGGGGGGAACACCATATATTTT
15 | NA | NA | TRBJ1-4 | TRBV28 | CASSLVGSGREKLFF | TGTGCCAGCAGTTTGGTGGGAAGTGGTCGTGAAAAACTGTTTTTT
11 | NA | NA | TRBJ2-2 | TRBV6-5 | CASSYGGELFF | TGTGCCAGCAGTTACGGAGGGGAGCTGTTTTTT
15 | NA | NA | TRBJ1-4 | TRBV7-2 | CASSLVRSTNEKLFF | TGTGCCAGCAGCTTAGTTCGGAGCACTAATGAAAAACTGTTTTTT
16 | NA | TRBD1 | TRBJ2-3 | TRBV30 | CAWRRGTGGFADTQYF | TGTGCCTGGAGAAGAGGGACAGGGGGCTTCGCAGATACGCAGTATTTT
17 | NA | TRBD2 | TRBJ2-5 | TRBV4-2 | CASSRSRLAGGLKTQYF | TGTGCCAGCAGCCGCTCTAGGCTAGCGGGGGGTTTGAAGACCCAGTACTTC
15 | NA | TRBD1 | TRBJ2-3 | TRBV15 | CATSTRQGWTDTQYF | TGTGCCACCAGCACCAGACAGGGGTGGACAGATACGCAGTATTTT
13 | few | TRBD1 | TRBJ1-5 | TRBV19 | CASRGQGDQPQHF | TGTGCCAGTAGGGGACAGGGGGACCAGCCCCAGCATTTT
15 | NA | NA | TRBJ1-1 | TRBV6-5 | CASFVWGRLNTEAFF | TGTGCCAGCTTCGTGTGGGGCAGACTGAACACTGAAGCTTTCTTT
15 | once | NA | TRBJ2-5 | TRBV6-5 | CASSSWAGGKETQYF | TGTGCCAGCAGTTCCTGGGCAGGGGGGAAAGAGACCCAGTACTTC